The 9 T cell receptor beta chains reported below all come from one sample, sequenced in a study of control samples from healthy donors and cancer patients. The assay was immunoSEQ multiplex PCR, and TCRdb's table has in-frame clones only and misses some. This sample has roughly 120,000 clones, with about 93% found just once. What was sequenced was PBMCs. These receptors came from a man aged 50-60 years with head and neck cancer.

The chain has TRBV9 and TRBJ2-1, with D unresolved. Germline V lookup: CDR1 SGDLS, CDR2 YYNGEE. This CDR3 is built from 13 residues. Trimming cost V 0 bases and J 2 bases, with 3 bases left between them. The CDR3 region is CASSVDTYNEQFF. For the CDR3, the DNA is TGTGCCAGCAGCGTAGACACCTACAATGAGCAGTTCTTC.

This sequence joins TRBV11-2 and TRBJ2-1; 13 positions match TRBD2. This CDR3 is 18 amino acids long. The germline gives CDR1 SGHAT, CDR2 FQNNGV. V shed 3 bases and J 1 base; nucleotides not matched to a gene: 6. The CDR3 DNA reads as TGTGCCAGCAGCTTGACTAGCGGGGGGTTAGGGTCCTACAATGAGCAGTTCTTC. It is translated as CASSLTSGGLGSYNEQFF.

The genes are TRBV6-5 and TRBJ2-1; TRBD2 aligns across 8 bases. CDR1 MNHEY and CDR2 SVGAGI come from the germline V gene. V was pared by 7 bases and J by 5 bases, with 10 bases of the junction left unmatched. This CDR3 is 15 amino acids long. Here the CDR3 DNA reads TGTGCCAGCAAAACGCAAGCGGGGGTTGACAATGAGCAGTTCTTC. Translated: CASKTQAGVDNEQFF.

The chain has TRBV19 and TRBJ2-5, with TRBD2 matching 7 bases. The CDR3 is 14 residues long. In germline, CDR1 is LNHDA, CDR2 SQIVND (reference sequence). After removal of 6 bases from V and 1 base from J, the junction contained 5 bases not matched to a gene. CDR3 nucleotides: TGTGCCAGTAGAGATACGGGGGGCCAAGAGACCCAGTACTTC. Protein: CASRDTGGQETQYF.

CDR3 DNA sequence: TGTGCCTGGAACTTAGGCGGAGGAAACACCATATATTTT. Translating gives CAWNLGGGNTIYF. This sequence joins TRBV30 and TRBJ1-3; D remains unclear. The germline gives CDR1 GTSNPN, CDR2 SVGIG (reference sequence). CDR3 length: 13 residues. Trimming stripped 4 bases from V and 4 bases from J, with 11 bases between. Using reference TRBV30 and TRBJ1-3 for the parts outside the CDR3, the full variable domain is SQTIHQWPATLVQPVGSPLSLECTVEGTSNPNLYWYRQAAGRGLQLLFYSVGIGQISSEVPQNLSASRPQDRQFILSSKKLLLSDSGFYLCAWNLGGGNTIYFGEGSWLTVV.

The chain joins TRBV6-1 to TRBJ2-7; TRBD1 matches 8 bases. Germline-derived CDR1 and CDR2 are MNHNS and SASEGT. V gave up 6 bases and J gave up 3 bases; unmatched junction bases: 10. This CDR3 comprises 15 residues. CDR3 residues: CASSIAGQGLYEQYF. CDR3 DNA sequence: TGTGCCAGCAGCATCGCTGGACAGGGCCTCTACGAGCAGTACTTC.

The chain carries TRBV5-4 and TRBJ2-5, with D tentatively TRBD1 (6 bases). The V gene's germline CDR1 is SGHNT and CDR2 YYREEE (reference sequence). This CDR3 spans 14 amino acids. Deletions cut 0 bases from V and 2 bases from J, with 8 bases between. The CDR3 DNA reads TGTGCCAGCAGCTTGGACAGGGTGCAAGAGACCCAGTACTTC. This encodes CASSLDRVQETQYF.

V is TRBV18 and J is TRBJ2-5; no definite D call. CDR1 is KGHSH and CDR2 is LQKENI in the germline V gene. The CDR3 consists of 15 residues. V gave up 2 bases and J gave up 4 bases, with 14 bases separating them. In nucleotides, the CDR3 is TGTGCCAGCTCACCAGGTCCGGGTGTGGGAGAGACCCAGTACTTC. Its protein product is CASSPGPGVGETQYF.

The chain couples TRBV5-8 to TRBJ1-2; D is unclear. CDR3 length: 15 amino acids. The germline V and J ends were trimmed by 1 base and 4 bases, with 14 bases remaining between them. The germline CDR1 and CDR2 sequences are SGHTS and YDEGEE. CDR3: CASSLRSGLLYGYTF. The CDR3 DNA reads as TGTGCCAGCAGCTTGAGATCCGGACTCCTCTATGGCTACACCTTC.